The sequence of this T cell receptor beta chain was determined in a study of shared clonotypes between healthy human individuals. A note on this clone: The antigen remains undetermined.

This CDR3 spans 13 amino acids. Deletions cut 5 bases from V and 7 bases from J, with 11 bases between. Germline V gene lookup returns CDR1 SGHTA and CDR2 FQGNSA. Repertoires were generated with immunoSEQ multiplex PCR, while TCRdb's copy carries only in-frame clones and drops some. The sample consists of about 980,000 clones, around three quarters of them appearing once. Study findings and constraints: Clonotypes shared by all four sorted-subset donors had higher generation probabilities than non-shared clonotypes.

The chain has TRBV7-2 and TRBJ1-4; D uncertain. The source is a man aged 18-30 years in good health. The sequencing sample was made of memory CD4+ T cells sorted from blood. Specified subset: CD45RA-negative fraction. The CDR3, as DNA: TGTGCCAGCAGCCCCCGGCAGCCTGAAAAACTGTTTTTT. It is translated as CASSPRQPEKLFF.